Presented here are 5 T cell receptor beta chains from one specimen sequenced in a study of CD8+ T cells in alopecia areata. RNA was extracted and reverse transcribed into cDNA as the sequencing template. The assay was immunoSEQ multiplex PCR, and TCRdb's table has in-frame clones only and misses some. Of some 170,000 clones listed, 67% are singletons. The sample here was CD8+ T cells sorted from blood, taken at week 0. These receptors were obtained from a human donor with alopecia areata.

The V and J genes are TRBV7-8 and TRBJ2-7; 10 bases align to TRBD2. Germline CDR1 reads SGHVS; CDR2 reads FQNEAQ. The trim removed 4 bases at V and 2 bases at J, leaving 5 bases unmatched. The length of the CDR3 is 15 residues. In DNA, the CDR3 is TGTGCCAGCAGCTCGACTAGCGGGCGAACCTACGAGCAGTACTTC. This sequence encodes CASSSTSGRTYEQYF.

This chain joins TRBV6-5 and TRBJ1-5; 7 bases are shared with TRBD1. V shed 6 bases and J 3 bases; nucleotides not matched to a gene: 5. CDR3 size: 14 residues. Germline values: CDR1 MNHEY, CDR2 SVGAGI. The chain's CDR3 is CASSKGQNNQPQHF. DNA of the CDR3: TGTGCCAGCAGCAAGGGACAGAACAATCAGCCCCAGCATTTT.

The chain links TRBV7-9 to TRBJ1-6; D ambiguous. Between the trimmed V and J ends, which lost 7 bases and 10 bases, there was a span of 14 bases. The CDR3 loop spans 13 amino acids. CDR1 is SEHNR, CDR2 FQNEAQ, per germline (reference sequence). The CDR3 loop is CASTISEGSPLHF. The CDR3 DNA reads TGTGCCAGCACTATCTCCGAGGGCTCACCCCTCCACTTT.

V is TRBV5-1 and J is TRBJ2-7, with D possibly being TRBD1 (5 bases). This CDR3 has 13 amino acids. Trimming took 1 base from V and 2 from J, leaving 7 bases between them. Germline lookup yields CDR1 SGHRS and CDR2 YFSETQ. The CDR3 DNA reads TGCGCCAGCAGCTTGACAGGTACCTACGAGCAGTACTTC. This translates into CASSLTGTYEQYF.

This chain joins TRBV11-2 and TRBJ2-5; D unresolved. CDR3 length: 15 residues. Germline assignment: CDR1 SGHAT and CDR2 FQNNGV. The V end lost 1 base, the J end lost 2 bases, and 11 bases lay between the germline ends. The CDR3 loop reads CASSLGPSAQETQYF. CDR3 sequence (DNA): TGTGCCAGCAGCTTAGGGCCGTCGGCACAAGAGACCCAGTACTTC. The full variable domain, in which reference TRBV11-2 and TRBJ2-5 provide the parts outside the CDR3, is EAGVAQSPRYKIIEKRQSVAFWCNPISGHATLYWYQQILGQGPKLLIQFQNNGVVDDSQLPKDRFSAERLKGVDSTLKIQPAKLEDSAVYLCASSLGPSAQETQYFGPGTRLLVL.